This T cell receptor beta chain is from a study of human T cells and chemical hapten exposure. Noted time point: patch test 1, 2 weeks after DPC sensitization. Treatment described: therapeutic diphenylcyclopropenone sensitization with weekly scalp DPC. Each donor was an alopecia patient between 18 and 70 years of age who qualified for DPC. V dropped 0 bases and J dropped 7 bases, with 13 bases sitting between them. The CDR3 extends over 16 amino acids. Germline V CDR1 and CDR2: SNHLY, FYNNEI. This clonotype was counted many times. Unique molecular identifiers were linked by the library to individual cDNA molecules. TCRdb re-derived calls from the RACE reads in MiXCR, one entry per CDR3 protein. The profile covers 65,000 to 85,000 distinct CDR3 sequences, with about 9.3% appearing a single time and roughly 1.4% taken by the ten largest.

V is TRBV2 and J is TRBJ1-6; unclear D gene. This clonotype was sampled from a woman in her 50s with alopecia areata. Some clones in this sample may be carry-over from other donors' samples. Sequenced material: whole blood, taken in connection with sensitization to the hapten diphenylcyclopropenone (DPC). The CDR3 coding sequence is TGTGCCAGCAGTGAAGCGCTTCCCAGGATGAATTCACCCCTCCACTTT. Translation: CASSEALPRMNSPLHF.